This T cell receptor (beta chain) was observed in a study of blood T cell repertoires in COVID-19. In the original workflow: From reference gene primer amplification, estimates of nucleated cell counts were derived. Assay used: immunoSEQ multiplex PCR; TCRdb lists only in-frame clones, some missing. The V and J calls and clone size were taken over from that table, and D and trimming were inferred from the DNA. The sample consists of under 95,000 clones, about 88% of them appearing once. Germline values: CDR1 SGHNT, CDR2 YYREEE (reference sequence). The CDR3 has 13 amino acids. Trimming took off 4 bases at V and 1 base at J, with 8 bases between the two ends.

Sequenced sample: peripheral blood. This sequence originates from a human donor in a cohort sampled during active COVID-19. The V gene is TRBV5-4, the J gene TRBJ1-1, with D perhaps TRBD1 (5 bases). The CDR3 coding sequence is TGTGCCAGCAGCGAGACAGCGAACACTGAAGCTTTCTTT. It encodes CASSETANTEAFF.